Presented here are 10 T cell receptor beta chains from one specimen sequenced in a study of CD8 T cells in Susac syndrome. An amount of RNA that ranged from roughly 0.5 to 1 ug was reverse transcribed with random hexamers. A single record per CDR3 protein comes from TCRdb applying MiXCR to the immunoSEQ multiplex PCR reads. The data hold approximately 170,000 distinct CDR3 sequences, with roughly 93% observed a single time. Input material: CD4+ T cells from PBMCs. The receptors were sampled from a human donor in good health.

The chain has TRBV7-3 and TRBJ2-5, with a possible D match to TRBD2 (6 bases). The V end was cut by 3 bases, the J end by 1 base, with 12 bases between. The CDR3 runs to 15 residues. Per the germline V gene, CDR1 is SGHTA and CDR2 is FQGTGA. CDR3 loop: CASSFGVGGQETQYF. CDR3 nucleotides: TGTGCCAGCAGCTTCGGTGTGGGGGGCCAAGAGACCCAGTACTTC. Full variable domain (outside the CDR3, taken from reference TRBV7-3 and TRBJ2-5): GAGVSQTPSNKVTEKGKYVELRCDPISGHTALYWYRQSLGQGPEFLIYFQGTGAADDSGLPNDRFFAVRPEGSVSTLKIQRTERGDSAVYLCASSFGVGGQETQYFGPGTRLLVL.

Note on this clonotype: The junction differs from germline at one of its ends, possibly a read error. As DNA, the CDR3 is TGTGCCGGCTCAGCCGGGACAGGGATCTCTGGAAACACCATATATTTT. Protein sequence: CAGSAGTGISGNTIYF. The chain uses TRBV18 and TRBJ1-3; 9 positions agree with TRBD1. Per the germline V gene, CDR1 is KGHSH and CDR2 is LQKENI. This CDR3 comprises 16 residues. The whole variable domain, filled in from reference TRBV18 and TRBJ1-3, reads NAGVMQNPRHLVRRRGQEARLRCSPMKGHSHVYWYRQLPEEGLKFMVYLQKENIIDESGMPKERFSAEFPKEGPSILRIQQVVRGDSAAYFCAGSAGTGISGNTIYFGEGSWLTVV.

The chain couples TRBV2 to TRBJ2-2; no clear D gene. There are 13 residues in the CDR3. Trimming took 4 bases from V and 4 from J, leaving 7 bases between them. Germline lookup yields CDR1 SNHLY and CDR2 FYNNEI. CDR3 region: CASSVDPTGELFF. DNA of the CDR3: TGTGCCAGCAGTGTTGATCCCACCGGGGAGCTGTTTTTT.

As concerns this clonotype: Germline and junction disagree at one end, which may indicate a read error. The chain employs TRBV29-1 and TRBJ1-1; 7 bases are shared with TRBD1. The V gene's germline CDR1 is SQVTM and CDR2 ANQGSEA. This CDR3 comprises 12 residues. The CDR3 DNA is TGCAGCTCCTCGACAGGGAACACTGAAGCTTCCTTT. It codes for CSSSTGNTEASF.

The chain combines TRBV20-1 with TRBJ2-5, with 15 bases that match TRBD2. Germline values: CDR1 DFQATT, CDR2 SNEGSKA (reference sequence). The CDR3 is made up of 16 amino acids. Trimming at V came to 1 base and at J to 4 bases, leaving 4 bases not matched to a gene. The CDR3 sequence is CSARGTSGGARETQYF. The CDR3 nucleotides are TGCAGTGCTAGAGGGACTAGCGGGGGGGCTAGAGAGACCCAGTACTTC.

The chain links TRBV12-3 or TRBV12-4 to TRBJ2-7, with D possibly TRBD1 on 6 matching bases. The CDR3 sequence is 12 residues long. V lost 3 bases, J lost 9 bases, and 12 bases lay in between. CDR3: CASSFGGGGQYF. For the CDR3, the DNA is TGTGCCAGCAGTTTCGGTGGGGGCGGGCAGTACTTC.

This chain uses TRBV5-6 with TRBJ1-5; no definite D call. Germline values: CDR1 SGHDT, CDR2 YYEEEE. The CDR3 extends over 12 amino acids. Trimming stripped 4 bases from V and 5 bases from J, with 7 bases between. The CDR3 spells CASSVTDQPQHF. The CDR3, as DNA: TGTGCCAGCAGCGTAACCGATCAGCCCCAGCATTTT.

V gene TRBV4-1 combines with J gene TRBJ2-6; D gene unclear. The V gene's germline CDR1 is MGHRA and CDR2 YSYEKL. This CDR3 is built from 15 residues. V shed 0 bases and J shed 0 bases, with 3 bases lying between them. The CDR3, as DNA: TGCGCCAGCAGCCAAGACCTCTCTGGGGCCAACGTCCTGACTTTC. This sequence encodes CASSQDLSGANVLTF.

The chain employs TRBV5-6 and TRBJ2-1; no clear D. The CDR3 length is 15 residues. Per the germline V gene, CDR1 is SGHDT and CDR2 is YYEEEE. V lost 0 bases and J lost 1, with 8 bases in between. The CDR3 sequence is CASSLVRKSYNEQFF. The CDR3 coding sequence is TGTGCCAGCAGCTTGGTCAGAAAATCCTACAATGAGCAGTTCTTC.

The chain couples TRBV6-4 to TRBJ1-2; possibly TRBD1 for D (6 bases). Germline V gene lookup returns CDR1 MRHNA and CDR2 SNTAGT. The CDR3 runs 14 residues. Trimming removed 6 bases at V and 7 bases at J, with 18 bases between. This CDR3 is CASRPNREEGGYTF. Written as DNA, the CDR3 is TGTGCCAGCAGGCCGAACAGGGAGGAGGGTGGCTACACCTTC.